The clone carrying this T cell receptor beta chain was seen ten or more times. This CDR3 is built from 14 residues. The V segment lost 0 bases and the J segment 10 bases; nucleotides outside the gene matches: 7. CDR1 and CDR2 (germline): SGHNT, YYREEE (reference sequence). TCRdb independently ran MiXCR on the RACE reads; one entry per CDR3 protein. The data hold around 380,000 distinct CDR3 sequences, with approximately 4.4% observed a single time. This specimen comes from a study of human T cells and chemical hapten exposure. This sample's time point: patch test 1, 2 weeks after DPC sensitization. Treatment of the sample: therapeutic diphenylcyclopropenone sensitization with weekly scalp DPC.

The sample in question was whole blood, obtained in connection with sensitization to the hapten diphenylcyclopropenone (DPC). The rearrangement joins TRBV5-4 to TRBJ1-1, with 9 positions matching TRBD1. This clonotype was obtained from a woman between 50 and 59 years old with alopecia areata. Some clones in this sample may be carry-over from other donors' samples. CDR3 sequence: CASSLEGQGRTAFF. CDR3 DNA sequence: TGTGCCAGCAGCTTGGAGGGACAGGGAAGAACAGCTTTCTTT.